The rows below give T cell receptor beta chains drawn from one sample of a study of T cell responses to AZD1222 COVID-19 vaccine. Data came from immunoSEQ multiplex PCR; TCRdb stores just in-frame clones and leaves some out. The sample lists about 190,000 clones, approximately 90% occurring once. The starting material was peripheral blood, obtained 28 days after the second dose of the MenACWY control vaccine. Receptor source: an adult who received the MenACWY meningococcal vaccine as a control. The CDR3 runs from the conserved cysteine through the conserved F or W. The D gene is left open where the match is weak. A clone size is listed for some rows: how often the clone was seen (once, few, many), or a class if it is expanded.

j_call: TRBJ2-2
clone_size: once
d_call: TRBD2
v_call: TRBV7-3
cdr3_nt: TGTGCCAGCAGCCGAGATGGCGGGAGCGTGTCCACCGGGGAGCTGTTTTTT
cdr3_aa: CASSRDGGSVSTGELFF

j_call: TRBJ2-7
clone_size: .
d_call: .
v_call: TRBV7-9
cdr3_nt: TGTGCCAGCAGCTCACAGGCATCCTACGAGCAGTACTTC
cdr3_aa: CASSSQASYEQYF

j_call: TRBJ1-4
clone_size: .
d_call: .
v_call: TRBV6-1
cdr3_nt: TGTGCCAGCAGTGAAGTCGGGGCCACCTCGGAAAAACTGTTTTTT
cdr3_aa: CASSEVGATSEKLFF

j_call: TRBJ1-6
clone_size: .
d_call: TRBD1
v_call: TRBV7-2
cdr3_nt: TGTGCCAGCAGCCGGGACAGGGGGCATAATTCACCCCTCCACTTT
cdr3_aa: CASSRDRGHNSPLHF

j_call: TRBJ2-7
clone_size: .
d_call: .
v_call: TRBV7-6
cdr3_nt: TGTGCCAGCAGCTCTCACGTCTACGAGCAGTACTTC
cdr3_aa: CASSSHVYEQYF

j_call: TRBJ2-1
clone_size: .
d_call: .
v_call: TRBV7-9
cdr3_nt: TGTGCCAGCAGCTTAGCGGTGGCAGGAGAAAGGGATGAGCAGTTCTTC
cdr3_aa: CASSLAVAGERDEQFF

j_call: TRBJ2-1
clone_size: .
d_call: .
v_call: TRBV3-1/TRBV3-2
cdr3_nt: TGTGCCAGCAGCCAAGGGCTCGCAGCGGATAATTACAATGAGCAGTTCTTC
cdr3_aa: CASSQGLAADNYNEQFF

j_call: TRBJ2-1
clone_size: .
d_call: .
v_call: TRBV12-5
cdr3_nt: TGTGCTAGTGGTTTGGGACTACCTCAGTTCTTC
cdr3_aa: CASGLGLPQFF

j_call: TRBJ1-2
clone_size: .
d_call: .
v_call: TRBV9
cdr3_nt: TGTGCCAGCAGCGTAGAGGATGAGTATACCTATGGCTACACCTTC
cdr3_aa: CASSVEDEYTYGYTF

j_call: TRBJ2-1
clone_size: .
d_call: .
v_call: TRBV27
cdr3_nt: TGTGCCAGCAGTCCCGACCCCGTTGTCCCGTATGAGCAGTTCTTC
cdr3_aa: CASSPDPVVPYEQFF

j_call: TRBJ2-7
clone_size: .
d_call: .
v_call: TRBV2
cdr3_nt: TGTGCCAGCAGTGATCTAGGACGCGAGCAGTACTTC
cdr3_aa: CASSDLGREQYF